Reported below is one T cell receptor beta chain. Its antigen remains unknown. This CDR3 has 13 residues. Germline loops: CDR1 SQVTM, CDR2 ANQGSEA. The sample is drawn from a study of T cells expressing NK-cell markers. Study-wide context: Source material for TCR beta repertoires consisted of sorted CD3+CD56+NKG2C+, CD3+CD56+NKG2C- and CD3+CD56-NKG2C+ T cells. Seropositivity for HCMV was found in seven of the eight sequenced donors, with one seronegative. Study outcomes and limitations: In about six donors, dominant CD3+CD56+NKG2C+ clones formed about 1.0-7.5% of CD8+ cells.

The authors made TCR beta cDNA libraries by 5'RACE template switching. This switching added a universal primer site and UMIs. With the 5' RACE reads reprocessed, TCRdb shows one record per CDR3 protein and no DNA. This sample's table has about 180,000 distinct CDR3 sequences. This chain uses TRBV29-1 with TRBJ2-4; TCRdb picks TRBD2, but there is no DNA to check that call. This receptor was obtained from a woman aged 18 to 75 in good health. The sequencing input was blood T cells: a sorted CD56 or NKG2C T cell subset, CD4+ or CD8+ T cells, or bulk PBMC T cells (not recorded which). The CDR3 spells CSGFLGGGDIQYF.